A few counts support the clone carrying this TCR beta chain. No antigen is known for it. The sample is drawn from a study of CD4+ T cells in melanoma. The method was immunoSEQ multiplex PCR; TCRdb's version includes in-frame clones alone and lacks a portion of them. The sample consists of just under 10,000 clones, roughly two thirds of them appearing once. General observations from the study: In melanoma, neoantigen-specific CD4+ T cells reportedly differed in differentiation state.

The trim removed 6 bases at V and 0 bases at J, leaving 9 bases unmatched. Germline V gives CDR1 KGHSH, CDR2 LQKENI. This CDR3 is 16 amino acids long. Specimen: cells from a culture (not recorded whether cultured in vitro). The receptor was isolated from a human donor with melanoma. The genes are TRBV18 and TRBJ2-5, with 8 bases that match TRBD2. The CDR3 DNA sequence: TGTGCCAGCTCGCTCCTTGGCGGGGGGTACCAAGAGACCCAGTACTTC. Its translation is CASSLLGGGYQETQYF.